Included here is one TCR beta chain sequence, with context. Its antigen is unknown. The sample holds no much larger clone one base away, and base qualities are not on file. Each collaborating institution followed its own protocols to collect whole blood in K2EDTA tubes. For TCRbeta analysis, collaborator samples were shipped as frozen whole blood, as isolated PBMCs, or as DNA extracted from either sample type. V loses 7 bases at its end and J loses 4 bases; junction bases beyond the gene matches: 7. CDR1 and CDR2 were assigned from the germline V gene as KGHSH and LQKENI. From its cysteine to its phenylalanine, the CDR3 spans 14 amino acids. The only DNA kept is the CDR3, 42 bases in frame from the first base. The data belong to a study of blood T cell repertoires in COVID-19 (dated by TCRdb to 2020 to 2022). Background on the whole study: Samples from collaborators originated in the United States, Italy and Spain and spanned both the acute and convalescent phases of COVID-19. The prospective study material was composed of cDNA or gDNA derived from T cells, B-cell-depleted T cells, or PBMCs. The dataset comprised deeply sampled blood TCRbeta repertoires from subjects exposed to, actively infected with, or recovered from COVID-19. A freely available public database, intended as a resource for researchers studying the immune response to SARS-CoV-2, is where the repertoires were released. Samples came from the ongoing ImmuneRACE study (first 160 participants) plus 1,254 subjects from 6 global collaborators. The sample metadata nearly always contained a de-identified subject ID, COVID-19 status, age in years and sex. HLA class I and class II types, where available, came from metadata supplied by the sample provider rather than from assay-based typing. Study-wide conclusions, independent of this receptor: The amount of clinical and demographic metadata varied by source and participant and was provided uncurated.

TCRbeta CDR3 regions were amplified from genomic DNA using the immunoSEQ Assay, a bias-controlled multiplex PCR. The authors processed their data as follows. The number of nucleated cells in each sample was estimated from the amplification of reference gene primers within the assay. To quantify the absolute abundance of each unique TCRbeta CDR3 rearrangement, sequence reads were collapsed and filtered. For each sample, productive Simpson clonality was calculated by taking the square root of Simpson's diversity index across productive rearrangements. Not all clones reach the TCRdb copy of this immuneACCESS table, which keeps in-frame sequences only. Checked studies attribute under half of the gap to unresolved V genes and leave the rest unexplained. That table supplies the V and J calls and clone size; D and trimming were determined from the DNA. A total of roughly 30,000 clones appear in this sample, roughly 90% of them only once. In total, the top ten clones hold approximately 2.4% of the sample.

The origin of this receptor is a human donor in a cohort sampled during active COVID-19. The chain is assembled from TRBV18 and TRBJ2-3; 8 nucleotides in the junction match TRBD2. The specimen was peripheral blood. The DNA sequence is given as TGTGCCAGCTGCGGGGGGCTAAGGGCAGATACGCAGTATTTT. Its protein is CASCGGLRADTQYF.